The subject of this entry is one T cell receptor beta chain. The antigen it recognizes is unknown. The input lacks base qualities; no much larger clone sits a single base away. The data stem from a study of Graves' ophthalmopathy and Graves' hyperthyroidism (dated by TCRdb to 2016 to 2019). A note on the overall study: Peripheral blood was collected at initial diagnosis, prior to any treatment. To tell Graves' ophthalmopathy apart from Graves' hyperthyroidism, and to predict which patients would progress to ophthalmopathy, the study relied on TCR beta repertoire signatures. In total, approximately 130 blood samples were TCR-sequenced: some 40 ophthalmopathy, some 75 hyperthyroidism and about 17 hyperthyroidism-to-ophthalmopathy patients. A discovery set of 95 to 100 patients (about 45 ophthalmopathy, about 59 stable hyperthyroidism) was enrolled to explore V-J signatures distinguishing ophthalmopathy from hyperthyroidism. An independent validation cohort was composed of 18 to 20 hyperthyroidism patients and some 16 patients who later progressed from hyperthyroidism to ophthalmopathy. In roughly 6 hyperthyroidism patients, the T-cell repertoire of thyroid tissue was compared with the T-cell repertoire of blood. Following sampling, methimazole starting at 30 mg daily was administered to hyperthyroidism patients, and high-dose intravenous methylprednisolone was administered to ophthalmopathy patients.

The germline V gene sets CDR1 to SQVTM and CDR2 to ANQGSEA. V is pared back by 6 bases and J by 3 bases, with 14 bases lying between the germline termini. The CDR3 starts with the cysteine, ends with the phenylalanine, and has 13 residues. Just the 39-base CDR3 DNA is kept, in frame starting at base 1. The research as a whole found: Ophthalmopathy was separated from stable hyperthyroidism by the 13-signature model with 87.88% sensitivity and approximately 84% specificity in cross-validation and with 80%/75% in the test set. Sample size was not statistically predetermined, and group allocation was not concealed from the investigators. In validation, the model predicted ophthalmopathy progression with about 70% sensitivity and roughly 72% specificity; 12 predicted patients were CT-confirmed with GO in a median of 6.5 months. Most expanded thyroid clonotypes with frequency above 0.001 were also detected in blood, suggesting blood repertoires may reflect the thyroid immune response.

Ophthalmopathy patients were characterized by moderately to severely active disease, a Clinical Activity Score of at least 3, a NOSPECS grade of at least 4, and a disease duration under 3 months. Patients were excluded if they had other autoimmune diseases, uncontrolled infections, pregnancy or lactation. Clinical symptoms, serum thyroxine, TRAb, thyroid ultrasound and orbital computed tomography were used for diagnosis. PBMCs were isolated from about 9 ml of fresh peripheral blood by Ficoll-Paque density gradient centrifugation. Trizol reagent was used to extract the total RNA, and its quality was then checked on an Agilent 2100 Bioanalyzer. TCR beta CDR3 regions were amplified from RNA transcripts for repertoire sequencing. HTBI primers and the Qiagen OneStep RT-PCR kit were used in a first-round RT-PCR, which was followed by a second-round multiplex PCR, size selection and purification. Sequencing of the libraries was carried out on an Illumina HiSeq2000 in paired-end mode with 100 bp reads. The authors' analysis ran thus. SOAPnuke was used to process the reads, throwing out any read that had adapters, had uncalled bases, had a mean Phred below 15, or lacked an exact constant-primer or identifier match. COPE v1.2.5 was used to merge the high-quality paired reads. Clonotypes were defined as unique nucleotide sequences and were aligned to IMGT TRB V, D and J references using MiTCR v1.1. The analysis was limited to V-J combinations with a frequency above 0.0001, which together covered just over 98% of the repertoires. A TCR clonal expansion and chaos score per V-J combination was defined as the ratio of F50 clonal expansion to chaos observed in the TCRdist matrix. Welch's t-statistics and random forest were used to reduce the features to about a dozen V-J combinations, which were then used as input to a naive Bayes classifier. The Morisita-Horn index was used to measure how similar the thyroid and blood repertoires were. TCRdb reworked the public reads: Q25 trimming with fastp, MiXCR clone assembly, productive beta chains retained. Rows are unified per CDR3 protein, each entry keeping the most common DNA and genes. TCRdb, not the authors, supplied the V and J calls. Here the sample has about 740,000 distinct CDR3 sequences; roughly 40% occur a single time. 44% of the sample is taken by the ten largest.

The sample consisted of peripheral blood. The chain was built from TRBV29-1 and TRBJ1-1; too little of a D gene remains to name it. The clonotype was recovered from an adult man with Graves' ophthalmopathy. The CDR3 reads as follows: CSVGREWDTEAFF. The DNA sequence is given as TGCAGCGTCGGGAGGGAATGGGACACTGAAGCTTTCTTT.